This T cell receptor beta chain stems from a study of control samples from healthy donors and cancer patients. Clones were sequenced by immunoSEQ multiplex PCR, and TCRdb holds only the in-frame ones, with some missing. The repertoire holds roughly 100,000 clones, with around nine tenths as singletons. This receptor was obtained from a man younger than 45 in good health. Sequenced sample: blood.

This CDR3 reads CASSAYDLEQFF. The CDR3 nucleotides read TGTGCCAGCAGTGCCTATGATCTGGAGCAGTTCTTC. V gene TRBV12-3 or TRBV12-4 combines with J gene TRBJ2-1; D is ambiguous. Trimming pared 5 bases from V and 10 bases from J, leaving 12 bases between. This CDR3 comprises 12 residues.